This T cell receptor (beta chain) is from a study of PD-L1 blockade in urothelial cancer. The wider study: Per blood sample, T cells had a median of roughly 150,000.

V lost 5 bases and J lost 3, with 17 bases in between. Germline V gene sequence: CDR1 SGHAT, CDR2 FQDESV (reference sequence). CDR3 size: 16 residues. Sample time point: peripheral blood 6 weeks after treatment start. Only in-frame clones appear in the TCRdb table, and some are missing; sequencing was by immunoSEQ multiplex PCR. This sample has 100,000 to 150,000 clones, with roughly 88% found just once. This clone has just one count. This receptor was obtained from a man in his forties or fifties with urothelial cancer. This specimen was PBMCs, taken around atezolizumab (anti-PD-L1) treatment. The V call is TRBV11-1, the J call TRBJ2-1, with a weak D call TRBD2 (6 bases). CDR3 bases: TGTGCCAGCAGCACCCCGACCGCGGGGAGCTACAATGAGCAGTTCTTC. This sequence encodes CASSTPTAGSYNEQFF.